One TCR beta chain is described in this entry. Its antigen remains unknown. CDR1 is SQVTM and CDR2 is ANQGSEA in the germline V gene. There are 14 residues in the CDR3. Trimming took 0 bases from V and 5 from J, leaving 14 bases between them. The entry originates in a study of cytomegalovirus exposure and HLA in healthy donors. Study-wide results and caveats: A missense variant in DCLRE1C was later tied to TCR beta V- and J-gene trimming. Data from an earlier analysis indicated that most TCR beta V segments were productive either about 90% or about 30% of the time. Altogether, around 160 TCR beta chains were recorded as cytomegalovirus-associated. A later analysis showed TCR association rates differing by HLA locus, peaking at DRB1 and lowest at HLA-C.

PCR amplification relied on 60 Vbeta primers (plus 13 Jbeta primers). Here immunoSEQ multiplex PCR was the method, and the copy in TCRdb shows in-frame clones only, minus some. This table has around 120,000 clones, roughly 79% appearing once. The sequence was obtained from a boy aged 2 to 9 in good health and CMV-seronegative. The specimen was PBMCs. The chain couples TRBV29-1 to TRBJ2-7, with a possible D match to TRBD1 (5 bases). CDR3 residues: CSVEDQGGNHEQYF. CDR3 in DNA: TGCAGCGTTGAAGATCAGGGCGGAAACCACGAGCAGTACTTC.